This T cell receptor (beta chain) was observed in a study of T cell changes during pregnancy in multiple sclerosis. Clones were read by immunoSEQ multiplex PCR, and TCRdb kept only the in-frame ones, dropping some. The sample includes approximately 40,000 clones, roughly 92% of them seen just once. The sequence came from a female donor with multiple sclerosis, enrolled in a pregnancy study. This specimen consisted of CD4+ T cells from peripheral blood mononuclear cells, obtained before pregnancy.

The CDR3 region is CASSEPGQLYGYTF. DNA of the CDR3: TGTGCCAGCAGTGAACCGGGACAGCTTTATGGCTACACCTTC. V usage is TRBV28 and J usage is TRBJ1-2, with 7 nucleotides matching TRBD1. The CDR3 totals 14 residues. V shed 5 bases and J 5 bases; nucleotides not matched to a gene: 8. Germline loops: CDR1 MDHEN, CDR2 SYDVKM.